Below, 16 T cell receptor beta chains from the same sample are listed, as sequenced in a study of T cells after somatic rescue of genetic block. Produced via immunoSEQ multiplex PCR; TCRdb's table is partial and in-frame only. Of 110,000 or so clones in the sample, 85% to 95% were seen once. The material sequenced was peripheral blood mononuclear cells (PBMCs). The receptor source for this set is a woman aged 18-29 years.

The chain uses TRBV10-3 and TRBJ2-1; 11 bases agree with TRBD2. The CDR3 sequence is 17 residues long. Germline V CDR1 and CDR2: ENHRY, SYGVKD. The V gene end was trimmed by 0 bases and the J gene end by 5 bases; junction bases not matched to a gene: 6. The CDR3 region has the DNA TGTGCCATCAGTGAGTCAATAGCGGGGGGGCAGGACAATGAGCAGTTCTTC. It encodes CAISESIAGGQDNEQFF.

CDR3 region: CAWEGQGGYGYTF. In DNA, the CDR3 is TGTGCCTGGGAAGGACAGGGAGGTTATGGCTACACCTTC. V and J are TRBV30 and TRBJ1-2; 8 bases fit TRBD1. The germline CDR1 and CDR2 sequences are GTSNPN and SVGIG (reference sequence). Trimming took 5 bases from V and 5 from J; bases not matched to a gene: 7. The CDR3 spans 13 residues.

The rearrangement joins TRBV4-1 to TRBJ2-2; no reliable D call. CDR1 is MGHRA, CDR2 YSYEKL, per germline. The CDR3 sequence is 17 residues long. The ends were cut back, 1 base at V and 7 bases at J, with 19 bases in the middle. Here the CDR3 reads CASSQVKRTKIGGELFF. CDR3 nucleotide sequence: TGCGCCAGCAGCCAAGTAAAGAGGACCAAAATCGGCGGGGAGCTGTTTTTT.

The chain recombines TRBV10-3 with TRBJ2-1; 10 bases are shared with TRBD1. The junction had 4 bases not matched to a gene; V was cut back by 6 bases and J by 8 bases. Germline values: CDR1 ENHRY, CDR2 SYGVKD. This CDR3 has 13 amino acids. This CDR3 is CAISGTGDDEQFF. The DNA of the CDR3 is TGTGCCATCAGCGGGACAGGGGATGATGAGCAGTTCTTC.

This clone was detected once. V usage is TRBV13 and J usage is TRBJ2-7, with D possibly being TRBD2 (6 bases). The CDR3 has 12 residues. The germline V gene has CDR1 PRHDT and CDR2 FYEKMQ (reference sequence). The CDR3 reads CARPAGCREQYF. Written as DNA, the CDR3 is TGTGCTCGTCCCGCGGGGTGTCGCGAGCAGTACTTC.

V usage is TRBV7-2 and J usage is TRBJ2-5; 8 nucleotides align to TRBD2. The CDR3 spans 16 residues. With V trimmed by 5 bases and J by 4 bases, 12 bases remained unmatched. Germline CDR1 SGHTA, CDR2 FQGNSA. The DNA of the CDR3 is TGTGCCAGCAGCCCCCTTTCCCAGCGGGGGCGAGAGACCCAGTACTTC. As protein: CASSPLSQRGRETQYF.

The V call is TRBV19, the J call TRBJ1-4; unclear D gene. Trimming left V 3 bases short and J 0 bases short, with 5 bases between. CDR3 length: 14 residues. From germline, CDR1 is LNHDA and CDR2 SQIVND (reference sequence). The CDR3 here is CASSMTSTNEKLFF. Written as DNA, the CDR3 is TGTGCCAGTAGTATGACATCAACTAATGAAAAACTGTTTTTT.

This clone was seen a handful of times. This chain joins TRBV5-4 and TRBJ2-3; 13 bases agree with TRBD2. This CDR3 has 17 amino acids. V lost 4 bases and J lost 3; bases outside the gene matches: 8. Germline V CDR1 and CDR2: SGHNT, YYREEE (reference sequence). CDR3 protein: CASSPTSGGRVTDTQYF. CDR3 nucleotides: TGTGCCAGCAGCCCGACTAGCGGGGGGCGGGTAACAGATACGCAGTATTTT. Drawing the rest from reference TRBV5-4 and TRBJ2-3, the complete variable domain is ETGVTQSPTHLIKTRGQQVTLRCSSQSGHNTVSWYQQALGQGPQFIFQYYREEENGRGNFPPRFSGLQFPNYSSELNVNALELDDSALYLCASSPTSGGRVTDTQYFGPGTRLTVL.

This chain connects TRBV7-9 to TRBJ1-6; D possibly corresponds to TRBD1 (5 bases). There are 15 residues in the CDR3. Germline values: CDR1 SEHNR, CDR2 FQNEAQ (reference sequence). Trimming left V 9 bases short and J 7 bases short, with 19 bases between. DNA of the CDR3: TGTGCCAGTCACATACCACAGGACCCGAATTCACCCCTCCACTTT. Encoded protein: CASHIPQDPNSPLHF.

The chain employs TRBV19 and TRBJ1-1; a weak D match, TRBD1 (5 bases). Germline CDR1 and CDR2: LNHDA and SQIVND (reference sequence). The CDR3 is made up of 13 amino acids. V lost 5 bases, J lost 2 bases, and 9 bases lay in between. The CDR3 reads CASSSTVNTEAFF. CDR3 nucleotides: TGTGCCAGTAGTTCGACAGTTAACACTGAAGCTTTCTTT.

This chain connects TRBV7-8 to TRBJ2-7, with D possibly being TRBD1 (6 bases). The CDR3 is 16 residues long. Trimming took 5 bases from V and 2 from J, leaving 19 bases between them. The germline V gene has CDR1 SGHVS and CDR2 FQNEAQ. The CDR3 nucleotides are TGTGCCAGCAGCCAGAACAGGGAAAGGGCGACCTACGAGCAGTACTTC. It encodes CASSQNRERATYEQYF.

The rearrangement uses TRBV6-6 and TRBJ2-1; 15 nucleotides line up with TRBD2. The V gene end was trimmed by 7 bases and the J gene end by 8 bases; junction bases not matched to a gene: 9. CDR3 size: 16 residues. Looked up from germline, CDR1 is MNHNY and CDR2 is SVGAGI (reference sequence). The chain's CDR3 is CASTGLAGGPGDEQFF. CDR3 nucleotides: TGTGCCAGCACCGGACTAGCGGGGGGGCCTGGCGATGAGCAGTTCTTC.

The V gene is TRBV5-1, the J gene TRBJ2-2; unclear D gene. CDR1 and CDR2 (germline): SGHRS, YFSETQ. The CDR3 spans 14 residues. The ends were cut back, 0 bases at V and 3 bases at J, with 6 bases in the middle. In DNA form, the CDR3 reads TGCGCCAGCAGCTTGGGGCGAGACACCGGGGAGCTGTTTTTT. It translates to CASSLGRDTGELFF.

The rearrangement links TRBV6-1 to TRBJ1-3; 9 bases are a match to TRBD1. The CDR3 has 14 amino acids. The V segment lost 7 bases and the J segment 4 bases; nucleotides outside the gene matches: 5. From germline, CDR1 is MNHNS and CDR2 SASEGT. The CDR3 sequence is CASNYGQGGNTIYF. CDR3 bases: TGTGCCAGCAATTACGGACAGGGGGGAAACACCATATATTTT.

Concerning this clone: The junction shows a germline mismatch at one end, possibly a read error. CDR3 in amino acids: CASSQANSEAFF. CDR3 sequence (DNA): TGCGCCAGCAGCCAAGCGAACAGTGAAGCTTTCTTT. The gene calls are TRBV4-1 and TRBJ1-1; no firm D call. Germline V lookup: CDR1 MGHRA, CDR2 YSYEKL. This CDR3 comprises 12 residues.

The rearrangement joins TRBV7-9 to TRBJ2-2; 12 positions agree with TRBD2. After removal of 4 bases from V and 6 bases from J, the junction contained 12 bases not matched to a gene. This CDR3 contains 18 residues. Germline assignment: CDR1 SEHNR and CDR2 FQNEAQ (reference sequence). Written as DNA, the CDR3 is TGTGCCAGCAGCTCGCCGACTAGCGGGGGCCCCTCACCCGGGGAGCTGTTTTTT. Protein sequence: CASSSPTSGGPSPGELFF.